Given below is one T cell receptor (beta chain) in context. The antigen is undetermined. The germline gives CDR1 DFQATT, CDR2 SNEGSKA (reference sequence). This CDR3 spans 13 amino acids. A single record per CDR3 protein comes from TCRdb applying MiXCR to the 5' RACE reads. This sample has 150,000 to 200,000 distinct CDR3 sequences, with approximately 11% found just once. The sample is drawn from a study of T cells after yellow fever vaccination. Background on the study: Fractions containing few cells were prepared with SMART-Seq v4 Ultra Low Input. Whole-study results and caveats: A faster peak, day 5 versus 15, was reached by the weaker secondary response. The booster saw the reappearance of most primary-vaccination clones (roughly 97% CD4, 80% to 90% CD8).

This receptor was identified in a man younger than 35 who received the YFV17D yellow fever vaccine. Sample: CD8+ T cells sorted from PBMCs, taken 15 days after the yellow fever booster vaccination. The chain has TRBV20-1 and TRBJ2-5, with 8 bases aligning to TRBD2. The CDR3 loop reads CGVRGGPLETQYF. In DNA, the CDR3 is TGCGGCGTACGGGGGGGGCCGCTAGAGACCCAGTACTTC.